These 14 T cell receptor beta chains were all obtained from the same sample, sequenced in a study of T cells in Graves' hyperthyroidism and ophthalmopathy. The CDR3 regions of TCR beta were amplified from RNA transcripts. With the HTBI primer set, the TCR CDR3 went through a first round of RT-PCR. In TCRdb, the multiplex PCR reads were re-called with MiXCR into one record per CDR3 protein. The sample has some 770,000 distinct CDR3 sequences, about 17% seen once. The sample consisted of blood. The receptors stem from a man between 18 and 29 years old with Graves' hyperthyroidism.

The chain combines TRBV7-2 with TRBJ2-3, with D unresolved. Germline V gives CDR1 SGHTA, CDR2 FQGNSA. The CDR3 spans 13 residues. V dropped 6 bases and J dropped 2 bases, with 9 bases sitting between them. The CDR3 nucleotides read TGTGCCAGCAGTCTACCGAACACAGATACGCAGTATTTT. Translated: CASSLPNTDTQYF.

J is TRBJ2-5 and V is TRBV7-3, with TRBD2 identical over 9 bases. The trim removed 5 bases at V and 5 bases at J, leaving 3 bases unmatched. This CDR3 contains 13 residues. The germline CDR1 and CDR2 sequences are SGHTA and FQGTGA. CDR3 in amino acids: CASSQTSGETQYF. Written as DNA, the CDR3 is TGTGCCAGCAGCCAAACTAGCGGGGAGACCCAGTACTTC.

This clonotype was picked up many times. The J gene is TRBJ2-7, the V gene TRBV2; maybe TRBD2 (6 bases). V shed 10 bases and J shed 0 bases, with 13 bases lying between them. Germline CDR1 is SNHLY and CDR2 is FYNNEI. This CDR3 is built from 13 residues. The CDR3 coding sequence is TGTGCCAACCAAGGAGGGAGCTCCTACGAGCAGTACTTC. This sequence encodes CANQGGSSYEQYF.

This chain links TRBV7-2 with TRBJ2-4, with 10 nucleotides matching TRBD2. CDR1 and CDR2 (germline): SGHTA, FQGNSA. The CDR3 length is 15 residues. Unmatched junction bases numbered 3, after V lost 6 bases and J lost 1 base. The CDR3 here is CASSLAGVAKNIQYF. CDR3 bases: TGTGCCAGCAGTCTAGCGGGAGTGGCCAAAAACATTCAGTACTTC.

In this sample, this clonotype turned up a few times. The chain is built from TRBV9 and TRBJ2-7; D unclear. The CDR3 totals 15 residues. V gave up 4 bases and J gave up 0 bases, with 14 bases separating them. CDR1 and CDR2 from the germline V gene are SGDLS and YYNGEE. CDR3: CASSPVIRLSYEQYF. CDR3 DNA sequence: TGTGCCAGCAGCCCCGTTATACGACTCTCCTACGAGCAGTACTTC. Together with reference TRBV9 and TRBJ2-7, the CDR3 gives the full variable domain: DSGVTQTPKHLITATGQRVTLRCSPRSGDLSVYWYQQSLDQGLQFLIQYYNGEERAKGNILERFSAQQFPDLHSELNLSSLELGDSALYFCASSPVIRLSYEQYFGPGTRLTVT.

This clonotype was detected many times. Written as DNA, the CDR3 is TGTGCCAGCAGTTTAATGGAGGGAAAACTGTTTTTT. Its protein is CASSLMEGKLFF. The chain carries TRBV28 and TRBJ1-4; D gene uncertain. Trimming took off 2 bases at V and 10 bases at J, with 8 bases between the two ends. Germline V gene lookup returns CDR1 MDHEN and CDR2 SYDVKM. This CDR3 has 12 residues.

For this clonotype: This sequence may be a read error, since a much larger clone differs from it by one base. The chain has TRBV27 and TRBJ2-1; 8 bases line up with TRBD1. The CDR3 is 15 residues long. Germline V gene sequence: CDR1 MNHEY, CDR2 SMNVEV (reference sequence). The CDR3 DNA is TGTACCAGCAGTTTATTTGGACAGGGATCCAATGAGCAGTTCTTC. Its protein product is CTSSLFGQGSNEQFF.

This clonotype was observed a handful of times. V and J are TRBV24-1 and TRBJ2-7; tentative D call: TRBD2 (5 bases). Germline CDR1 and CDR2: KGHDR and SFDVKD. This CDR3 has 14 amino acids. Deletions cut 1 base from V and 7 bases from J, with 13 bases between. CDR3 DNA: TGTGCCACCAGTGATTTTACTAGTCCTGGGGAGCAGTACTTC. It translates to CATSDFTSPGEQYF.

This clonotype was counted a few times. V is TRBV20-1 and J is TRBJ2-7; D may be TRBD1 or TRBD2 (5 bases each). The V end lost 2 bases, the J end lost 2 bases, and 10 bases lay between the germline ends. The CDR3 runs 13 residues. Germline V lookup: CDR1 DFQATT, CDR2 SNEGSKA (reference sequence). The CDR3 loop is CSARQGRAYEQYF. CDR3 DNA: TGCAGTGCTAGACAGGGACGGGCCTACGAGCAGTACTTC.

This clonotype has a handful of counts. This chain uses TRBV10-3 with TRBJ2-1, with TRBD2 identical over 10 bases. Germline trimming cut 3 bases from V and 7 bases from J; bases unmatched to any gene: 6. CDR3 length: 15 residues. CDR1 ENHRY and CDR2 SYGVKD come from the germline V gene. The CDR3: CAISDLAGDMNEQFF. The CDR3 bases are TGTGCCATCAGTGACCTAGCGGGAGACATGAATGAGCAGTTCTTC.

This clonotype was counted many times. The gene calls are TRBV2 and TRBJ1-2; no reliable D call. The CDR3 is 13 residues long. V lost 6 bases and J lost 0, with 8 bases in between. The V gene's germline CDR1 is SNHLY and CDR2 FYNNEI. The CDR3 bases are TGTGCCAGCAGGGTTGGAACTAACTATGGCTACACCTTC. Protein product: CASRVGTNYGYTF.

Many counts were recorded for this clonotype. The chain has TRBV28 and TRBJ1-2, with 8 bases that match TRBD1. Germline values: CDR1 MDHEN, CDR2 SYDVKM. Germline trimming cut 6 bases from V and 1 base from J; bases unmatched to any gene: 10. This CDR3 region has 16 residues. The CDR3 nucleotides read TGTGCCAGCAGCCCTCCCGGGACAGGAATTAACTATGGCTACACCTTC. Encoded protein: CASSPPGTGINYGYTF.

This clonotype has a count of ten or more. The rearrangement joins TRBV20-1 to TRBJ1-1; D not resolved. This CDR3 is 14 amino acids long. The ends were cut back, 3 bases at V and 6 bases at J, with 17 bases in the middle. Per the germline V gene, CDR1 is DFQATT and CDR2 is SNEGSKA (reference sequence). The CDR3 DNA sequence: TGCAGTGCTAGGCGGCCGGCCTTTAAGGCTGAAGCTTTCTTT. Translated: CSARRPAFKAEAFF.

Only one count was recorded for this clonotype. A much larger clone lies a single base off, so this may be a read error. The rearrangement uses TRBV30 and TRBJ1-2; D is undetermined. CDR1 and CDR2 (germline): GTSNPN, SVGIG (reference sequence). CDR3 length: 14 amino acids. The V gene lost 7 bases and the J gene lost 1 base, with 16 bases spanning the gap. The CDR3 DNA is TGTGCCTCCCGGCGGGCCAAGGATAACTATGGCTACACCTTC. This codes for CASRRAKDNYGYTF.